These 16 T cell receptor beta chains originate from one sample sequenced in a study of cytomegalovirus exposure and HLA in healthy donors. Primers: 60 Vbeta forward and 13 Jbeta reverse. Using immunoSEQ multiplex PCR, the repertoire was profiled, and TCRdb retains in-frame clones only, with some absent. Recorded here are around 71,000 clones; the top ten clones represent over 1.5%. Sequenced material: PBMCs. Receptors originate from a woman in her 30s in good health and CMV-seronegative.

This rearrangement joins TRBV5-1 to TRBJ2-1; D unresolved. The V end was cut by 4 bases, the J end by 5 bases, with 13 bases between. Germline assignment: CDR1 SGHRS and CDR2 YFSETQ. The CDR3 length is 14 residues. The CDR3 region is CASSPHLPDNEQFF. Written as DNA, the CDR3 is TGCGCCAGCAGCCCACACCTCCCCGACAATGAGCAGTTCTTC.

The J gene is TRBJ2-6, the V gene TRBV5-1; TRBD1 matches at 8 bases. J gave up 3 bases and V 3 bases, and 8 bases lay outside the gene matches. Looked up from germline, CDR1 is SGHRS and CDR2 is YFSETQ. The CDR3 is 17 residues long. The CDR3 nucleotides read TGCGCCAGCAGCTCGCCAGGGGGCGTTTATGGGGCCAACGTCCTGACTTTC. This codes for CASSSPGGVYGANVLTF.

This sequence joins TRBV7-9 and TRBJ1-2; 7 positions match TRBD1. After removal of 3 bases from V and 4 bases from J, the junction contained 5 bases not matched to a gene. Germline V gene data show CDR1 as SEHNR and CDR2 as FQNEAQ (reference sequence). This CDR3 is 14 amino acids long. In DNA, the CDR3 is TGTGCCAGCAGCTTGTCCGGGACAGTCTATGGCTACACCTTC. Its translation is CASSLSGTVYGYTF.

The chain joins TRBV9 to TRBJ1-3, with D unclear. Germline V CDR1 and CDR2: SGDLS, YYNGEE. The V end lost 0 bases, the J end lost 2 bases, and 9 bases lay between the germline ends. The CDR3 sequence is 15 residues long. The DNA for the CDR3 is TGTGCCAGCAGCGTAGAAGGCAGGACTGGAAACACCATATATTTT. This translates into CASSVEGRTGNTIYF.

V gene TRBV5-4 combines with J gene TRBJ2-7; maybe TRBD2 (5 bases). CDR3 length equals 12 residues. Trimming removed 3 bases at V and 6 bases at J, with 10 bases between. The V gene's germline CDR1 is SGHNT and CDR2 YYREEE (reference sequence). For the CDR3, the DNA is TGTGCCAGCAGCTCAGGACTGGGCGAGCAGTACTTC. It encodes CASSSGLGEQYF.

This chain connects TRBV7-3 to TRBJ2-7; 7 bases line up with TRBD1. The CDR3 covers 15 residues. V shed 5 bases and J 2 bases; nucleotides not matched to a gene: 9. Germline assignment: CDR1 SGHTA and CDR2 FQGTGA. The CDR3, as DNA: TGTGCCAGCAGCCCGACCGGGACAGTAGCCTACGAGCAGTACTTC. This codes for CASSPTGTVAYEQYF.

This chain uses TRBV6-1 with TRBJ2-1; a possible D gene is TRBD1 (5 bases). Trimming removed 0 bases at V and 2 bases at J, with 8 bases between. Germline-derived CDR1 and CDR2 are MNHNS and SASEGT. The CDR3 covers 15 residues. CDR3 in amino acids: CASSEAGDPYNEQFF. The CDR3 region has the DNA TGTGCCAGCAGTGAAGCAGGGGATCCCTACAATGAGCAGTTCTTC.

The CDR3 reads CASSPGQGVNEQFF. DNA for the CDR3: TGTGCCAGCAGTCCGGGACAGGGGGTTAATGAGCAGTTCTTC. The chain couples TRBV6-5 to TRBJ2-1, with 11 bases fitting TRBD1. This CDR3 has 14 residues. J was trimmed by 7 bases and V by 5 bases; bases with no gene match: 4. Germline V gene lookup returns CDR1 MNHEY and CDR2 SVGAGI.

The chain combines TRBV19 with TRBJ1-2; TRBD1 agrees at 9 bases. The CDR3 sequence is 15 residues long. CDR1 LNHDA and CDR2 SQIVND come from the germline V gene (reference sequence). Trimming removed 4 bases from V and 4 bases from J; junction bases left unmatched: 7. The CDR3 sequence is CASSTRQGDRYGYTF. The CDR3, as DNA: TGTGCCAGTAGTACACGACAGGGGGACCGCTATGGCTACACCTTC.

This chain links TRBV6-1 with TRBJ2-3; 8 bases are a match to TRBD2. The CDR3 contains 17 residues. The trim removed 0 bases at V and 5 bases at J, leaving 10 bases unmatched. In germline, CDR1 is MNHNS, CDR2 SASEGT. The CDR3: CASSEAGGGGGLDTQYF. Written as DNA, the CDR3 is TGTGCCAGCAGTGAAGCAGGTGGTGGCGGGGGGTTAGATACGCAGTATTTT.

The V call is TRBV4-1, the J call TRBJ2-1, with 7 bases fitting TRBD2. The length of the CDR3 is 15 residues. V gave up 4 bases and J gave up 4 bases; unmatched junction bases: 7. The germline gives CDR1 MGHRA, CDR2 YSYEKL. For the CDR3, the DNA is TGCGCCAGCAGCCCCCCGCGCGGGGGATACAATGAGCAGTTCTTC. As protein: CASSPPRGGYNEQFF.

The V gene is TRBV30, the J gene TRBJ1-1, with 8 positions matching TRBD1. The CDR3 loop spans 14 amino acids. Losses at the gene ends were 1 base for V and 4 bases for J; bases not matched to a gene: 5. Germline assignment: CDR1 GTSNPN and CDR2 SVGIG (reference sequence). CDR3 in amino acids: CAWSAQGARTEAFF. Written as DNA, the CDR3 is TGTGCCTGGAGTGCCCAGGGGGCGCGCACTGAAGCTTTCTTT.

The rearrangement uses TRBV9 and TRBJ2-3; no definite D call. The CDR3 runs to 14 residues. CDR1 SGDLS and CDR2 YYNGEE come from the germline V gene. V lost 0 bases and J lost 2, with 7 bases in between. In DNA form, the CDR3 reads TGTGCCAGCAGCGTAGGGCATCTCACAGATACGCAGTATTTT. Its protein product is CASSVGHLTDTQYF.

The chain carries TRBV11-2 and TRBJ2-7, with TRBD2 matching 10 bases. Germline V CDR1 and CDR2: SGHAT, FQNNGV. The CDR3 has 15 residues. V trimming: 6 bases; J trimming: 3 bases; junction bases outside the gene matches: 8. CDR3 sequence reads: CASRNLIAGGYEQYF. In nucleotides, the CDR3 is TGTGCCAGCAGAAATTTAATAGCGGGAGGCTACGAGCAGTACTTC. The full variable domain, in which reference TRBV11-2 and TRBJ2-7 provide the parts outside the CDR3, is EAGVAQSPRYKIIEKRQSVAFWCNPISGHATLYWYQQILGQGPKLLIQFQNNGVVDDSQLPKDRFSAERLKGVDSTLKIQPAKLEDSAVYLCASRNLIAGGYEQYFGPGTRLTVT.

CDR3 bases: TGTGCCAGCAGCTTCAGGACAGGGTCTGAAGCTTTCTTT. Its translation: CASSFRTGSEAFF. V and J are TRBV7-2 and TRBJ1-1; 8 bases line up with TRBD1. The germline V gene has CDR1 SGHTA and CDR2 FQGNSA. The CDR3 runs 13 residues. V shed 3 bases, J shed 6 bases, and the junction held 3 bases outside the gene matches.

The J gene is TRBJ2-5, the V gene TRBV9; 7 bases agree with TRBD2. Germline loops: CDR1 SGDLS, CDR2 YYNGEE. V lost 1 base to trimming and J lost 5 bases; unmatched junction nucleotides: 11. The CDR3 contains 16 residues. DNA of the CDR3: TGTGCCAGCAGCGTAAATCGGGGCGGGAGTACCGAGACCCAGTACTTC. This translates into CASSVNRGGSTETQYF.